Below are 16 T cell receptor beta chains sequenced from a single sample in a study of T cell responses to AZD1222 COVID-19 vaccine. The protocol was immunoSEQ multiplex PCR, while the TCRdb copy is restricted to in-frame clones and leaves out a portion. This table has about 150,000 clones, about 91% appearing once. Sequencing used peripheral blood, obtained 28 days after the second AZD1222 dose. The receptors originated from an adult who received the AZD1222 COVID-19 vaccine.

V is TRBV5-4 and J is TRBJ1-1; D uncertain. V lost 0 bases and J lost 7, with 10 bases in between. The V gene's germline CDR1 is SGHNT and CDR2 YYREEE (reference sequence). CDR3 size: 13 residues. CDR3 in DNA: TGTGCCAGCAGCTTGGTGGGGAGGAATGAAGCTTTCTTT. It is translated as CASSLVGRNEAFF.

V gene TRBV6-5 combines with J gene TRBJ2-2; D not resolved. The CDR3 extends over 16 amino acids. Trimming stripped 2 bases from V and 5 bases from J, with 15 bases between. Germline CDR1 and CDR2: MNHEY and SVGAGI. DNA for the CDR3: TGTGCCAGCAGTTACAGTTTAGCTGAGGAGACCGGGGAGCTGTTTTTT. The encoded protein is CASSYSLAEETGELFF.

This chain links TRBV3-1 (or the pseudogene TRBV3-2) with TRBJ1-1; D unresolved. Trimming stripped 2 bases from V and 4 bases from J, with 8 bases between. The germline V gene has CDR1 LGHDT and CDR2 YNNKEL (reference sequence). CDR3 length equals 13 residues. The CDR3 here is CASSQIPITEAFF. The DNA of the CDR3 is TGTGCCAGCAGCCAAATCCCTATCACTGAAGCTTTCTTT.

The CDR3 protein is CASSEGTGRGIQYF. CDR3 DNA: TGTGCCAGCAGTGAAGGAACAGGCCGGGGCATTCAGTACTTC. The chain is built from TRBV2 and TRBJ2-4; either TRBD1 or TRBD2 may fit D (5 bases each). With 1 base removed from V and 9 bases from J, the gap between germline ends came to 13 bases. This CDR3 is 14 amino acids long. Per the germline V gene, CDR1 is SNHLY and CDR2 is FYNNEI.

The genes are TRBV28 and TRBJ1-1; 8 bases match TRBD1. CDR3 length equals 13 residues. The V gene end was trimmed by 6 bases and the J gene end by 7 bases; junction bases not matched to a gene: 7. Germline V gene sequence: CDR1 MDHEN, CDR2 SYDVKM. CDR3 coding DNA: TGTGCCAGCAGCCTCCCGGGACAGGATGAAGCTTTCTTT. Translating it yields CASSLPGQDEAFF.

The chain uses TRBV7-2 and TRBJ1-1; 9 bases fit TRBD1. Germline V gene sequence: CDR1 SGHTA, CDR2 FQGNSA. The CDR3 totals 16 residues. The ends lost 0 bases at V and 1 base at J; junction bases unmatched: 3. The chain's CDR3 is CASSLAWGQGNTEAFF. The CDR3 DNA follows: TGTGCCAGCAGCTTAGCGTGGGGACAGGGGAACACTGAAGCTTTCTTT.

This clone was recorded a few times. DNA of the CDR3: TGTGCCAGCAGTGAGTTAGGGTATGGGACTGAAGCTTTCTTT. Translating gives CASSELGYGTEAFF. The rearrangement joins TRBV6-1 to TRBJ1-1; D uncertain. Germline CDR1 is MNHNS and CDR2 is SASEGT. V gave up 3 bases and J gave up 5 bases, with 13 bases separating them. The CDR3 is 14 amino acids.

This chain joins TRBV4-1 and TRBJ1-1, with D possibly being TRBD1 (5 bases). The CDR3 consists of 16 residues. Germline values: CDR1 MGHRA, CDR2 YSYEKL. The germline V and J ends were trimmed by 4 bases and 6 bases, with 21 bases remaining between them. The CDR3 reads CASSRRDIQGGSEAFF. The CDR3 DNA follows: TGCGCCAGCAGCCGTAGGGATATTCAGGGCGGGTCTGAAGCTTTCTTT.

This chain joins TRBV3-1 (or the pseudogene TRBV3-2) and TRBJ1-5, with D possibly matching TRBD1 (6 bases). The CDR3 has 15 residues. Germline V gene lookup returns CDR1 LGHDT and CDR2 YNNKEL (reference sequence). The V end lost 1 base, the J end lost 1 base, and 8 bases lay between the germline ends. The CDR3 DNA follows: TGTGCCAGCAGCCAAGTAGGGGGAAGCAATCAGCCCCAGCATTTT. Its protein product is CASSQVGGSNQPQHF.

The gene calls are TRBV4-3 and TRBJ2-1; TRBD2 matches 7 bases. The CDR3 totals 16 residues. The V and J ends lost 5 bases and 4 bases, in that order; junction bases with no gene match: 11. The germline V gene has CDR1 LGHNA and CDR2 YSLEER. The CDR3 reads CASSGTGTNLYNEQFF. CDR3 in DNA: TGCGCCAGCAGCGGAACCGGGACTAATCTATACAATGAGCAGTTCTTC.

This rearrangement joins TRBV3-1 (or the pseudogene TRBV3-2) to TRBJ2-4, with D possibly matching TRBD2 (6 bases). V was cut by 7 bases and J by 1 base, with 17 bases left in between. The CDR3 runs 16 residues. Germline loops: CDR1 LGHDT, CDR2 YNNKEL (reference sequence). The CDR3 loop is CASTTGGNRAKNIQYF. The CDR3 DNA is TGTGCCAGCACAACTGGGGGGAATAGGGCCAAAAACATTCAGTACTTC.

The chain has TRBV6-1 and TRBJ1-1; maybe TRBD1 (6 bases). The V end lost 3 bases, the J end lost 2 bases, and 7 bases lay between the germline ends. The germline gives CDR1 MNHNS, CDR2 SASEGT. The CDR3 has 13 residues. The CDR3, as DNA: TGTGCCAGCAGTGACAGGGGAAACACTGAAGCTTTCTTT. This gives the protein CASSDRGNTEAFF.

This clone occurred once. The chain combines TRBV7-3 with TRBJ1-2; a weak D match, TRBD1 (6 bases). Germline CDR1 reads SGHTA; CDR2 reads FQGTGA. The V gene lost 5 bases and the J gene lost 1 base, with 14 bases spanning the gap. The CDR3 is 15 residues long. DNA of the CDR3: TGTGCCAGCAGCCTGGGGACAAGGAATAACTATGGCTACACCTTC. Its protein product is CASSLGTRNNYGYTF. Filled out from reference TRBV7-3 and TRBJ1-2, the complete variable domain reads GAGVSQTPSNKVTEKGKYVELRCDPISGHTALYWYRQSLGQGPEFLIYFQGTGAADDSGLPNDRFFAVRPEGSVSTLKIQRTERGDSAVYLCASSLGTRNNYGYTFGSGTRLTVV.

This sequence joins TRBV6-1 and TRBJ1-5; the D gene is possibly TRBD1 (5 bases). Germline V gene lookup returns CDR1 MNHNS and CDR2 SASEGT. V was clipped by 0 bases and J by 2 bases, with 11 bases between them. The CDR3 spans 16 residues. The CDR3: CASSEAPWGGNQPQHF. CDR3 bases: TGTGCCAGCAGTGAAGCCCCCTGGGGGGGCAATCAGCCCCAGCATTTT.

CDR3 nucleotide sequence: TGTGCCAGCAGCAGGGACAGCACTAACTATGGCTACACCTTC. It is translated as CASSRDSTNYGYTF. This rearrangement joins TRBV11-3 to TRBJ1-2; TRBD1 agrees at 7 bases. Germline trimming cut 5 bases from V and 0 bases from J; bases unmatched to any gene: 3. Germline-derived CDR1 and CDR2 are SGHNT and YENEEA. The CDR3 contains 14 residues.

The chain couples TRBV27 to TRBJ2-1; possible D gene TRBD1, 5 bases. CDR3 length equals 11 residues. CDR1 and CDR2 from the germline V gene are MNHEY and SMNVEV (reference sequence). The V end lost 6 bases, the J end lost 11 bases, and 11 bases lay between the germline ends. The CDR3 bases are TGTGCCAGCAGCCAAGGGGTACAGCAGTTCTTC. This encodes CASSQGVQQFF.